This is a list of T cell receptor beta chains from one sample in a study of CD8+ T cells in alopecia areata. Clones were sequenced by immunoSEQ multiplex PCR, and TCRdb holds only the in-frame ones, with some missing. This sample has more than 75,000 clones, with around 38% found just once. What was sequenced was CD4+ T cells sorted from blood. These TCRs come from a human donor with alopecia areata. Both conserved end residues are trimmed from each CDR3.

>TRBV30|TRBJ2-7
AWSREGSSYEQY
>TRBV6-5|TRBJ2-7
ASNPGLANFYEQY
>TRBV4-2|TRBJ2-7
ASSQVLAGGPKQY
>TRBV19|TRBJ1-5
ASSIDPQGTQH
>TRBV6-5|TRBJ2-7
ASSHKDEQY
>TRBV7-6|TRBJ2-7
ASSPIAGRNEQY
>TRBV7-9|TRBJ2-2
ASRLDTNTGELF
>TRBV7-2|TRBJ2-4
ASSLTSDRDNIQY
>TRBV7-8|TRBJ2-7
ASRGFGFRYQGPEQY
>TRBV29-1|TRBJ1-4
SANTGSTEKLF
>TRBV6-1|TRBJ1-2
ASRSRRQRGYT
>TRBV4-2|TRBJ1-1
ASSHRGGLNTEAF
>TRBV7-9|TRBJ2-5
ASSLISFETQY
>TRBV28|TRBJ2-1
ASWTGIYNEQF
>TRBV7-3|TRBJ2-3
ASSLGGTDTQY
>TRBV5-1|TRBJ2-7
ASSLELAGEYEQY
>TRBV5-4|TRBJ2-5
ASSLLGRVQETQY
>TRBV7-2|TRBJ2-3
ASSSPGWITQY
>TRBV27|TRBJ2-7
ASSWDGRVSYEQY
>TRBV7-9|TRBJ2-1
ASSLTGGEQF
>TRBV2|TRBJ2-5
ASRFRGRQETQY
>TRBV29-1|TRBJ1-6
SVATGSWSPLH
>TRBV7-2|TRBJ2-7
ASSLAANYEQY
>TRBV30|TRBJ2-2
AWRVLTGELF
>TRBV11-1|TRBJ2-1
ASSRQDSSYNEQF
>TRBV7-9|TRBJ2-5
ASSLSIGGGRETQY
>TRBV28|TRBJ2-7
ASIQPDTNSYEQY
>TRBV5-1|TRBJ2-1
ASSFRGDEQF
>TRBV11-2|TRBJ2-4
ASSRGSSAKNIQY